The clone carrying this T cell receptor (beta chain) has more than one count but fewer than ten. Antigen: not known. CDR1 is LGHNA and CDR2 is YSLEER in the germline V gene. V lost 0 bases and J 4 bases, leaving 9 bases between the germline ends. The CDR3 has 14 residues. From 5'RACE with constant-segment primers came TCR alpha and TCR beta cDNA libraries that carried sample barcodes and UMIs. MiXCR, run by TCRdb on the 5' RACE reads, gives a single entry per CDR3 protein. Found here are about 410,000 distinct CDR3 sequences, approximately 18% of them singletons; the top ten hold roughly a fifth. These data originate in a study of T-cell memory formation after mild COVID-19. At the level of the study: Most TCR clusters belonged to a single donor.

Study observations and caveats: Certain responding clones were present in pre-infection memory, suggesting participation of cross-reactive memory.

The rearrangement uses TRBV4-3 and TRBJ1-1, with D hard to call. This clonotype was obtained from a man aged 18 to 29 who had mild COVID-19 (a few samples of this study predate the infection). Cell type and time point are not known. The specimen was PBMCs or a T cell subset sorted from them (not recorded which). The CDR3 sequence: CASSQDWRSTEAFF. The CDR3 region has the DNA TGCGCCAGCAGCCAAGATTGGAGGAGCACTGAAGCTTTCTTT.